Below, 21 T cell receptor beta chains from the same sample are listed, as sequenced in a study of radiotherapy plus CTLA-4 blockade in lung cancer. Produced via immunoSEQ multiplex PCR; TCRdb's table is partial and in-frame only. The sample contains roughly 100,000 clones, 75% to 85% of which appear only once. Here the sequenced sample was peripheral blood, taken from a patient treated with radiotherapy plus ipilimumab. These receptors all stem from a human donor with non-small cell lung cancer who had a partial response to radiotherapy plus ipilimumab.

This clone was counted once. The chain uses TRBV6-6 and TRBJ1-1; D remains ambiguous. The CDR3 spans 15 residues. V was pared by 2 bases and J by 0 bases, with 10 bases between. Germline V gene sequence: CDR1 MNHNY, CDR2 SVGAGI (reference sequence). CDR3 coding DNA: TGTGCCAGCAGTTACGGCGGCTACATGAACACTGAAGCTTTCTTT. Residues: CASSYGGYMNTEAFF.

For this clone: This same CDR3 is encoded by further DNA sequences in the sample. V usage is TRBV5-4 and J usage is TRBJ2-1, with TRBD2 identical over 14 bases. The CDR3 consists of 15 residues. Germline assignment: CDR1 SGHNT and CDR2 YYREEE (reference sequence). J was trimmed by 7 bases and V by 1 base; bases with no gene match: 1. CDR3 in DNA: TGTGCCAGCAGCTTGAGACTAGCGGGAGGGAATGAGCAGTTCTTC. Its translation: CASSLRLAGGNEQFF.

The rearrangement joins TRBV2 to TRBJ2-7, with 7 bases matching TRBD2. V shed 7 bases and J 0 bases; nucleotides not matched to a gene: 3. CDR1 and CDR2 from the germline V gene are SNHLY and FYNNEI. The CDR3 spans 13 residues. CDR3 region: CASTGGSSYEQYF. CDR3 DNA sequence: TGTGCCAGCACTGGCGGGAGCTCCTACGAGCAGTACTTC.

V usage is TRBV2 and J usage is TRBJ2-5, with D hard to call. CDR1 is SNHLY, CDR2 FYNNEI, per germline. Deletions cut 1 base from V and 5 bases from J, with 14 bases between. CDR3 length: 15 residues. In nucleotides, the CDR3 is TGTGCCAGCAGTGAAGACCCGAGACCCAGGGAGACCCAGTACTTC. This translates into CASSEDPRPRETQYF. Full variable domain (remainder filled in from reference TRBV2 and TRBJ2-5): EPEVTQTPSHQVTQMGQEVILRCVPISNHLYFYWYRQILGQKVEFLVSFYNNEISEKSEIFDDQFSVERPDGSNFTLKIRSTKLEDSAMYFCASSEDPRPRETQYFGPGTRLLVL.

V is TRBV29-1 and J is TRBJ2-1, with 12 bases lining up with TRBD1. From germline, CDR1 is SQVTM and CDR2 ANQGSEA. The CDR3 is made up of 14 amino acids. The DNA for the CDR3 is TGCACCACGGACCCGGGACAGGGGGCTAATGAGCAGTTCTTC. Protein sequence: CTTDPGQGANEQFF.

The V call is TRBV7-2, the J call TRBJ2-7, with D possibly matching TRBD1 (7 bases). The germline V and J ends were trimmed by 5 bases and 4 bases, with 12 bases remaining between them. This CDR3 is built from 13 residues. Germline assignment: CDR1 SGHTA and CDR2 FQGNSA. This chain's CDR3 is CASSRGTEYEQYF. CDR3 coding DNA: TGTGCCAGCAGCCGCGGGACAGAGTACGAGCAGTACTTC.

This chain links TRBV11-2 with TRBJ1-1, with TRBD1 matching over 10 bases. Germline loops: CDR1 SGHAT, CDR2 FQNNGV. The trim removed 5 bases at V and 4 bases at J, leaving 4 bases unmatched. There are 14 residues in the CDR3. CDR3 amino acids: CASSVTGGLTEAFF. The CDR3 nucleotides read TGTGCCAGCAGCGTGACAGGGGGCCTCACTGAAGCTTTCTTT.

The rearrangement uses TRBV28 and TRBJ2-4; 8 bases fit TRBD2. CDR1 and CDR2 (germline): MDHEN, SYDVKM. The V gene end was trimmed by 6 bases and the J gene end by 0 bases; junction bases not matched to a gene: 7. This CDR3 is 16 amino acids long. DNA for the CDR3: TGTGCCAGCAGGGGAACTAGCGGACTAGCCAAAAACATTCAGTACTTC. Amino acids: CASRGTSGLAKNIQYF.

For the CDR3, the DNA is TGTGCCAGCAGCTTGACGAGCAATCTGAGGCAATATGGCTACACCTTC. Its protein is CASSLTSNLRQYGYTF. The chain carries TRBV5-4 and TRBJ1-2, with unresolved D. The CDR3 runs 16 residues. V gave up 1 base and J gave up 5 bases, with 18 bases separating them. Germline CDR1 is SGHNT and CDR2 is YYREEE (reference sequence).

The chain has TRBV7-2 and TRBJ2-7; tentatively, D is TRBD2 (5 bases). Deletions cut 3 bases from V and 5 bases from J, with 11 bases between. CDR3 length equals 13 residues. Germline assignment: CDR1 SGHTA and CDR2 FQGNSA. The CDR3, as DNA: TGTGCCAGCAGCTTGAATAGCGCCAACGAGCAGTACTTC. It encodes CASSLNSANEQYF.

The chain joins TRBV7-2 to TRBJ2-1; TRBD2 agrees at 7 bases. Trimming at V came to 5 bases and at J to 4 bases, leaving 2 bases not matched to a gene. Germline values: CDR1 SGHTA, CDR2 FQGNSA. CDR3 length: 13 residues. CDR3: CASSREVYNEQFF. The CDR3 region has the DNA TGTGCCAGCAGCCGGGAGGTATACAATGAGCAGTTCTTC.

The sample holds one count of this clone. This chain uses TRBV4-1 with TRBJ2-7; 10 bases fit TRBD2. The CDR3 runs to 17 residues. The germline V gene encodes CDR1 MGHRA and CDR2 YSYEKL. The J segment lost 3 bases and the V segment lost 2 bases, leaving 10 bases of the junction unmatched. The CDR3, as DNA: TGCGCCAGCAGCCAACGAAGCCAGCGGGAGGGCCTCTACGAGCAGTACTTC. Amino acids: CASSQRSQREGLYEQYF.

The rearrangement joins TRBV9 to TRBJ2-7, with 11 bases that match TRBD2. Germline-derived CDR1 and CDR2 are SGDLS and YYNGEE. The CDR3 runs to 19 residues. The V and J ends lost 4 bases and 2 bases, in that order; junction bases with no gene match: 17. DNA for the CDR3: TGTGCCAGCAGCCCCCCCCGGGAGGGTCTAGCGGGAGGTCCCTACGAGCAGTACTTC. This gives the protein CASSPPREGLAGGPYEQYF.

The chain carries TRBV5-6 and TRBJ2-1; 8 nucleotides match TRBD2. The CDR3 spans 18 residues. Per the germline V gene, CDR1 is SGHDT and CDR2 is YYEEEE. V shed 4 bases, J shed 0 bases, and the junction held 12 bases outside the gene matches. CDR3 protein: CASSVLAGGITSYNEQFF. CDR3 nucleotide sequence: TGTGCCAGCAGCGTACTGGCGGGAGGTATCACCTCCTACAATGAGCAGTTCTTC.

The chain is built from TRBV27 and TRBJ2-5; TRBD2 matches at 9 bases. The CDR3 has 16 residues. Germline V gives CDR1 MNHEY, CDR2 SMNVEV (reference sequence). The V segment lost 6 bases and the J segment 8 bases; nucleotides outside the gene matches: 16. The CDR3, as DNA: TGTGCCAGCAGGGGGGCCGGCGCGGGAGGGGGCCAAACCCAGTACTTC. Translating it yields CASRGAGAGGGQTQYF.

This clone has just one count. The rearrangement joins TRBV7-8 to TRBJ2-7; D is ambiguous. The CDR3 extends over 13 amino acids. V gave up 9 bases and J gave up 3 bases, with 15 bases separating them. Per germline, CDR1 SGHVS and CDR2 FQNEAQ. The CDR3 here is CASRIGVYYEQYF. The CDR3 DNA sequence: TGTGCCAGTAGAATAGGAGTATACTACGAGCAGTACTTC.

The chain combines TRBV2 with TRBJ2-1, with 8 positions matching TRBD2. Trimming took 4 bases from V and 7 from J; bases not matched to a gene: 12. The CDR3 covers 16 residues. Germline V CDR1 and CDR2: SNHLY, FYNNEI. CDR3 region: CASSVAGTRVRNEQFF. CDR3 nucleotide sequence: TGTGCCAGCAGTGTGGCCGGGACTAGAGTTAGGAATGAGCAGTTCTTC.

For the CDR3, the DNA is TGTGCCAGCAGTTCCACCCCAACCCAGACAGGGGTCGACGGCTACACCTTC. As protein: CASSSTPTQTGVDGYTF. The V gene is TRBV27, the J gene TRBJ1-2; 8 positions agree with TRBD1. Germline V gene sequence: CDR1 MNHEY, CDR2 SMNVEV (reference sequence). The CDR3 runs to 17 residues. The V gene end was trimmed by 4 bases and the J gene end by 8 bases; junction bases not matched to a gene: 18.

The chain is built from TRBV6-1 and TRBJ2-1; 8 positions match TRBD1. This CDR3 has 15 amino acids. The J segment lost 10 bases and the V segment lost 5 bases, leaving 13 bases of the junction unmatched. Germline CDR1 reads MNHNS; CDR2 reads SASEGT. The CDR3 reads CASSILTGTGYEQFF. The CDR3 DNA reads TGTGCCAGCAGTATTCTAACCGGGACAGGATACGAGCAGTTCTTC.

The rearrangement uses TRBV5-1 and TRBJ2-1; the match to TRBD2 covers 9 bases. J lost 5 bases, V lost 2 bases, and 5 bases had no gene match. This CDR3 region has 15 residues. CDR1 is SGHRS and CDR2 is YFSETQ in the germline V gene. As DNA, the CDR3 is TGCGCCAGCAGCTTTAGCGGGAGCAGGAACAATGAGCAGTTCTTC. Amino acids: CASSFSGSRNNEQFF.

This clone was picked up one time. This sequence joins TRBV5-1 and TRBJ2-3; tentative D call: TRBD2 (7 bases). The CDR3 has 16 amino acids. Trimming stripped 4 bases from V and 0 bases from J, with 15 bases between. CDR1 SGHRS and CDR2 YFSETQ come from the germline V gene. CDR3 sequence: CASSPLGGASTDTQYF. In DNA form, the CDR3 reads TGCGCCAGCAGCCCACTGGGGGGGGCTAGCACAGATACGCAGTATTTT.